This T cell receptor beta chain is from a study of technical replicates of blood from several donors. The sample holds one count of this clone. Only in-frame clones appear in the TCRdb table, and some are missing; sequencing was by immunoSEQ multiplex PCR. This table has 65,000 to 80,000 clones, 85% to 95% appearing once. V gave up 6 bases and J gave up 3 bases, with 12 bases separating them. The CDR3 covers 13 residues. Germline V gives CDR1 MNHNS, CDR2 SASEGT. The sample was T cells isolated from PBMCs. The sequence was obtained from a human donor in good health. The rearrangement links TRBV6-1 to TRBJ2-7; tentatively, D is TRBD2 (6 bases). The CDR3 protein is CASRTGLYYEQYF. The CDR3 nucleotides read TGTGCCAGCAGAACCGGACTATACTACGAGCAGTACTTC.